This T cell receptor (beta chain) was captured in a study of blood T cell repertoires in COVID-19. Germline V gives CDR1 MNHNS, CDR2 SASEGT. V lost 2 bases and J lost 8, with 18 bases in between. The CDR3 runs to 15 residues. Authors' data handling: Reference gene primer amplification gave nucleated cell count estimates. The assay was immunoSEQ multiplex PCR, and TCRdb's table has in-frame clones only and misses some. D and trimming come from the DNA, and the V and J calls and clone size come from that table. The table has tens of thousands of clones, 90% seen once. The sequence came from a man aged 55-75 years with acute or convalescent COVID-19. The chain joins TRBV6-1 to TRBJ1-1, with D possibly TRBD1 on 5 matching bases. The sequencing sample was made of peripheral blood. For the CDR3, the DNA is TGTGCCAGCAGTGAAAATAGAAGGGACTTGAGAGAAGCTTTCTTT. Amino acid sequence: CASSENRRDLREAFF.